This T cell receptor beta chain emerged from a study of early T cells in non-severe SARS-CoV-2 infection. Study overall: Unsorted whole-blood RNA was sequenced in bulk, leaving chains unpaired.

Using its own MiXCR run on the 5' RACE reads, TCRdb lists one record per CDR3 protein. The data show about 98,000 distinct CDR3 sequences, 9.5% to 12% seen once. Germline CDR1 and CDR2: LNHDA and SQIVND (reference sequence). This CDR3 has 14 residues. V gave up 1 base and J gave up 5 bases; unmatched junction bases: 3. The table lists this clonotype with a few counts. The chain recombines TRBV19 with TRBJ2-7; TRBD1 agrees at 9 bases. The sequence was obtained from an adult who was a healthcare worker with PCR-confirmed SARS-CoV-2 infection or an uninfected control (not recorded which). Sequenced input: whole blood. CDR3 DNA: TGTGCCAGTAGTATAGGACAGGGGGGACACGAGCAGTACTTC. Its protein product is CASSIGQGGHEQYF.